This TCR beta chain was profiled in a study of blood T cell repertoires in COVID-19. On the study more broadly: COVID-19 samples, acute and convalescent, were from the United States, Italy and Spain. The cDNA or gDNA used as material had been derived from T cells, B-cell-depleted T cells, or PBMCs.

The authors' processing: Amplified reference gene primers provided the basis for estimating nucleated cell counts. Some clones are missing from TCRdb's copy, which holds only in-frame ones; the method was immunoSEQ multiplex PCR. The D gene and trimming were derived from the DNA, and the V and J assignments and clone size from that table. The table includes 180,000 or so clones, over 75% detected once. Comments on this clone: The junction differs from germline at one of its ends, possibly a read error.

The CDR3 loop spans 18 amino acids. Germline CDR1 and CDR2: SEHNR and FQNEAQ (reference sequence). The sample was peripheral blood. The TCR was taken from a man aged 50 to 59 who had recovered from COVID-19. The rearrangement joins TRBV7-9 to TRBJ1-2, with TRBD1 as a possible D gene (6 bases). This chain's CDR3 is CASSLGSGGDLSKYGYTF. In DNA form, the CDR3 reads TGTGCCAGCAGCTTAGGGTCGGGGGGCGACCTCTCTAAATATGGCTACACCTTC.